This T cell receptor (beta chain) was sequenced for a study of cytomegalovirus exposure and HLA in healthy donors. Regarding the study as a whole: Reports described diagnosis of cytomegalovirus status by the classifier as highly specific and sensitive.

In the case of this clone: Antigen unknown.

The CDR3 runs 14 residues. The V gene lost 4 bases and the J gene lost 4 bases, with 14 bases spanning the gap. Germline CDR1 MNHNS, CDR2 SASEGT. The PCR made use of 60 Vbeta and 13 Jbeta primers. Clones were read by immunoSEQ multiplex PCR, and TCRdb kept only the in-frame ones, dropping some. The repertoire holds about 190,000 clones, about 83% seen once, with approximately 6% in the top ten. The chain has TRBV6-1 and TRBJ2-7; TRBD1 is a possible D gene (6 bases). The sequenced material came from PBMCs. The receptor comes from a woman aged 30 to 39 in good health and CMV-seropositive. The CDR3 reads CASSGGQKEYEQYF. The CDR3 nucleotides are TGTGCCAGCAGTGGAGGACAGAAAGAATACGAGCAGTACTTC.